Sequencing of this T cell receptor beta chain was carried out in a study of T cell clones after liver transplantation. Overall study: Post-transplant blood was tracked for graft-donor-reactive T cell clones identified in a pre-transplant mixed lymphocyte reaction. HCV positivity affected three of eight recipients; the rest lacked autoimmune or viral indications.

Using immunoSEQ multiplex PCR, the repertoire was profiled, and TCRdb retains in-frame clones only, with some absent. The sample has around 100,000 clones, around 80% seen once. CDR3 length equals 15 residues. CDR1 and CDR2 from the germline V gene are SGHVS and FNYEAQ. Trimming removed 0 bases from V and 4 bases from J; junction bases left unmatched: 5. The study's findings and limits: Graft donor-reactive T cells possibly entered the graft instead of undergoing deletion.

Concerning this clone: Its antigen is currently unknown.

This sample comprised CD4+ T cells from blood, obtained around 48 months after liver transplant. The TCR comes from a human patient who received a liver transplant. Some T cells may have come from the graft donor. V and J are TRBV7-6 and TRBJ2-7, with 8 bases lining up with TRBD1. For the CDR3, the DNA is TGTGCCAGCAGCTTAGCCCAGGGGGCAGAATACGAGCAGTACTTC. The encoded protein is CASSLAQGAEYEQYF. Filled out from reference TRBV7-6 and TRBJ2-7, the complete variable domain reads GAGVSQSPRYKVTKRGQDVALRCDPISGHVSLYWYRQALGQGPEFLTYFNYEAQQDKSGLPNDRFSAERPEGSISTLTIQRTEQRDSAMYRCASSLAQGAEYEQYFGPGTRLTVT.